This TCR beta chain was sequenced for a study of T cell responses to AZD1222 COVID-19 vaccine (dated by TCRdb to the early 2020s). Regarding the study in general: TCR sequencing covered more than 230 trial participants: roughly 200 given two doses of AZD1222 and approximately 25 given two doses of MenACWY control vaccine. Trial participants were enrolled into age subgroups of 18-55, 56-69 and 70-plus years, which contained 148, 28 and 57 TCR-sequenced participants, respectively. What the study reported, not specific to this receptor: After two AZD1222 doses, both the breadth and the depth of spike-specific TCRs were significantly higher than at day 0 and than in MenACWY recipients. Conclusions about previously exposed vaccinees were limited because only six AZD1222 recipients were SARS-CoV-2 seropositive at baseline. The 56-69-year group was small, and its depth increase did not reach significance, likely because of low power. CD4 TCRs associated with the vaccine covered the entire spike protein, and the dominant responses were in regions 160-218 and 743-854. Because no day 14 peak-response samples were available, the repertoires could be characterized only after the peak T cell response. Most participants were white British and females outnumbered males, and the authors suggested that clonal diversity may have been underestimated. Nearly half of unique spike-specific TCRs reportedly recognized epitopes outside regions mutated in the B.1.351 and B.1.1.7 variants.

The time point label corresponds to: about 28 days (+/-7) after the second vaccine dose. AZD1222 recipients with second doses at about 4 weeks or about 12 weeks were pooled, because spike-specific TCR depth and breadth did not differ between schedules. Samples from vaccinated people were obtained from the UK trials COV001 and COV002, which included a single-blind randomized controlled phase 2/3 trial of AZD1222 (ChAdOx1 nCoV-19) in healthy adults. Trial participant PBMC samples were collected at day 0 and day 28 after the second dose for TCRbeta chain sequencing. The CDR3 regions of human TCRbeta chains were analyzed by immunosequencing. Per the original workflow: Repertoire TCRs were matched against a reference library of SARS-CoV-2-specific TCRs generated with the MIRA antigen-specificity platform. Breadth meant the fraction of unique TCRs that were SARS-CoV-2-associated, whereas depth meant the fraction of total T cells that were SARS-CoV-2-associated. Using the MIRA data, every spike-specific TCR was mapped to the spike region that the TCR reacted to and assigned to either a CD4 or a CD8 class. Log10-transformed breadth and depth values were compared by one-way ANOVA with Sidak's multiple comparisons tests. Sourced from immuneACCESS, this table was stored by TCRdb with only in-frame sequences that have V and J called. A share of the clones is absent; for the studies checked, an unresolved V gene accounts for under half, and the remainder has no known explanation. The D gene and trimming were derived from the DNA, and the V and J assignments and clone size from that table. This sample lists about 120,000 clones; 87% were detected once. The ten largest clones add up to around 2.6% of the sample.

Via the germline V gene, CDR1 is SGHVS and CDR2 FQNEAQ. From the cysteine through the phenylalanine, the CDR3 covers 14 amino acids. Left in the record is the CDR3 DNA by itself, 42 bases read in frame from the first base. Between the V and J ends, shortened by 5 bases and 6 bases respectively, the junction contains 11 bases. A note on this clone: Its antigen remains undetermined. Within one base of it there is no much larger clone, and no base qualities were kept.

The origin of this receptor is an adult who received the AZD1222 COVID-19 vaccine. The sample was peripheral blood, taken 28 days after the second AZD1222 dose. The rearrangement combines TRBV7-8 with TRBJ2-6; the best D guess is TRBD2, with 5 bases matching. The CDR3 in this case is CASSVGVVANVLTF. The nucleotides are TGTGCCAGCAGCGTCGGGGTCGTGGCCAACGTCCTGACTTTC.